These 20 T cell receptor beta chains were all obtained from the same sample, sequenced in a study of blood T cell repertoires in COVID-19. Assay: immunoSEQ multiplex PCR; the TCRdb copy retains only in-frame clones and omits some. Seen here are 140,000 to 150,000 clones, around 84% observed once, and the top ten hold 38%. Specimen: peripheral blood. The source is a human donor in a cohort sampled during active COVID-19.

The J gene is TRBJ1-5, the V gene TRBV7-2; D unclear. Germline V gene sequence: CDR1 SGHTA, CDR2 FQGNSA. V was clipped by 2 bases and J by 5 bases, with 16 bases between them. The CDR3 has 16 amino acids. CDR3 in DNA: TGTGCCAGCAGCTTAAGTGGAGGAACGGCGGATCAGCCCCAGCATTTT. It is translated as CASSLSGGTADQPQHF.

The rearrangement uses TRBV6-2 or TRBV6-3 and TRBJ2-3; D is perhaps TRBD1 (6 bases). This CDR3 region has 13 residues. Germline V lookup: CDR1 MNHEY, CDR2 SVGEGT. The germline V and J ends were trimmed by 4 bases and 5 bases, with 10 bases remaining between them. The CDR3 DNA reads TGTGCCAGCAGTTTAACCAGGGGAGATACGCAGTATTTT. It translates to CASSLTRGDTQYF.

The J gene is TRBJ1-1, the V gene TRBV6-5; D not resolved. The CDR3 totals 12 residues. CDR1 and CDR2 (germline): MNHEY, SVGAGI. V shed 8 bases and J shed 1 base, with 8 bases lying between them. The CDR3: CASSRGNTEAFF. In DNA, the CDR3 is TGTGCCAGCTCGCGGGGGAACACTGAAGCTTTCTTT.

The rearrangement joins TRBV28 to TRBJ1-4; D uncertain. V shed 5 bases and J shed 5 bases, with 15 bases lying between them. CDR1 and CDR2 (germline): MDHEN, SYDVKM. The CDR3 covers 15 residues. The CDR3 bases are TGTGCCAGCAGTCCTATGCTCCCTCGGAATGAAAAACTGTTTTTT. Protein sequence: CASSPMLPRNEKLFF.

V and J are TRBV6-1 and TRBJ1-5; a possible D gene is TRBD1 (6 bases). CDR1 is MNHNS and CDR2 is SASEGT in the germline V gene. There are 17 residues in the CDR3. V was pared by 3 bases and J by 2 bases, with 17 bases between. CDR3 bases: TGTGCCAGCAGTGATGGGGAGAGGACAGCGCGCAATCAGCCCCAGCATTTT. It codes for CASSDGERTARNQPQHF.

CDR3 loop: CASSLTGAGSGELFF. The CDR3 DNA follows: TGTGCCAGCAGCTTGACAGGGGCTGGTAGCGGGGAGCTGTTTTTT. The gene calls are TRBV5-8 and TRBJ2-2; 7 bases line up with TRBD1. CDR3 size: 15 residues. After removal of 1 base from V and 7 bases from J, the junction contained 7 bases not matched to a gene. CDR1 SGHTS and CDR2 YDEGEE come from the germline V gene. Full variable domain (missing parts from reference TRBV5-8 and TRBJ2-2): EAGVTQSPTHLIKTRGQQATLRCSPISGHTSVYWYQQALGLGLQFLLWYDEGEERNRGNFPPRFSGRQFPNYSSELNVNALELEDSALYLCASSLTGAGSGELFFGEGSRLTVL.

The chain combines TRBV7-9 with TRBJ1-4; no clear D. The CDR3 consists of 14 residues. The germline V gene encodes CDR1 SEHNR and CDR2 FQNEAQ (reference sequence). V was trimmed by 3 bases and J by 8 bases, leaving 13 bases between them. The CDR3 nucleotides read TGTGCCAGCAGCTTTGCTCCAGGCGGGGAAAAACTGTTTTTT. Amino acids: CASSFAPGGEKLFF. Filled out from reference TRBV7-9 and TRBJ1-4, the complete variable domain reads DTGVSQNPRHKITKRGQNVTFRCDPISEHNRLYWYRQTLGQGPEFLTYFQNEAQLEKSRLLSDRFSAERPKGSFSTLEIQRTEQGDSAMYLCASSFAPGGEKLFFGSGTQLSVL.

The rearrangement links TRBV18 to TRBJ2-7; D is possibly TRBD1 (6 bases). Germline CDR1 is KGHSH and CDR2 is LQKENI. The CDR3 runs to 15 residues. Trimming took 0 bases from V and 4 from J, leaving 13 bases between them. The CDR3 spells CASSPPNQGLYEQYF. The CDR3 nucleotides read TGTGCCAGCTCACCACCGAACCAGGGGTTGTACGAGCAGTACTTC.

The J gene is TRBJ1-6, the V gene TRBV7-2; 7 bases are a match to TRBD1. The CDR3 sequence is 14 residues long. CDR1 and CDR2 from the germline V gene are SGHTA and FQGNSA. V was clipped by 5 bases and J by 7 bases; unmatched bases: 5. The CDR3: CASSGRDSNSPLHF. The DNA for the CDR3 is TGTGCCAGCAGCGGCCGGGACAGCAATTCACCCCTCCACTTT.

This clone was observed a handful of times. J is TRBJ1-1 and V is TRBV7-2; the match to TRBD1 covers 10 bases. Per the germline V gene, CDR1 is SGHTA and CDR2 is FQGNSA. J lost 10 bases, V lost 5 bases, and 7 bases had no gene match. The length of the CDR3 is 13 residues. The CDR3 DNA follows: TGTGCCAGCAGCCTGGGACAGGGGATCGTAGCTTTCTTT. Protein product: CASSLGQGIVAFF.

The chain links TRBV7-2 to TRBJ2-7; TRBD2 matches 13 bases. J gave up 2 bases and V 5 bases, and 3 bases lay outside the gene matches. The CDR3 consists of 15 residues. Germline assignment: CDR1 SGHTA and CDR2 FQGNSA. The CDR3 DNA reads TGTGCCAGCAGCGGGACTAGCGGGGCCCCCTACGAGCAGTACTTC. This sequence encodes CASSGTSGAPYEQYF.

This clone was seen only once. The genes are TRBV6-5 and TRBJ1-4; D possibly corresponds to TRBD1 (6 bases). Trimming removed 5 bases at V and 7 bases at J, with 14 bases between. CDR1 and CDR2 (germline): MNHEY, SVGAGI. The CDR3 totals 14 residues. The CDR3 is CASSSRGAVEKLFF. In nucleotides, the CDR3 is TGTGCCAGCAGTAGCCGGGGGGCGGTTGAAAAACTGTTTTTT.

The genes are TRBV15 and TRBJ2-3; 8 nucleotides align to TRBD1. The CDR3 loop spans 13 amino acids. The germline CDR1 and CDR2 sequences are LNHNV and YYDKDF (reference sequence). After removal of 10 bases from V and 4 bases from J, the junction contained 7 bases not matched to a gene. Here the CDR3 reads CAIEDRVADTQYF. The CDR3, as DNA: TGTGCCATCGAGGACAGGGTGGCAGATACGCAGTATTTT. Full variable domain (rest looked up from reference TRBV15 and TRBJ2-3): DAMVIQNPRYQVTQFGKPVTLSCSQTLNHNVMYWYQQKSSQAPKLLFHYYDKDFNNEADTPDNFQSRRPNTSFCFLDIRSPGLGDTAMYLCAIEDRVADTQYFGPGTRLTVL.

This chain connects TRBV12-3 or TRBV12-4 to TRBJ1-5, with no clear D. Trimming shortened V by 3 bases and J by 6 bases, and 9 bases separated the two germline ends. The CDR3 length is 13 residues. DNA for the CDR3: TGTGCCAGCAGTTTGTTCGGTGGTCAGCCCCAGCATTTT. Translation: CASSLFGGQPQHF.

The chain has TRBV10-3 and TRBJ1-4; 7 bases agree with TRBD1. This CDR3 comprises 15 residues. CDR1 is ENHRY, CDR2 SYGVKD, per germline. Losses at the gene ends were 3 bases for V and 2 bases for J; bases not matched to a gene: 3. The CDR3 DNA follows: TGTGCCATCAGTGAAGACAGGGCTACTAATGAAAAACTGTTTTTT. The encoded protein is CAISEDRATNEKLFF.

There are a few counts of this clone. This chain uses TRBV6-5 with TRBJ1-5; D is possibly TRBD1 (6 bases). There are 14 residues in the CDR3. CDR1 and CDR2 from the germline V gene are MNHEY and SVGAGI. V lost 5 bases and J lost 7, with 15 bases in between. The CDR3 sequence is CASSPPGESQPQHF. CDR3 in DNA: TGTGCCAGCAGTCCCCCAGGGGAGAGCCAGCCCCAGCATTTT.

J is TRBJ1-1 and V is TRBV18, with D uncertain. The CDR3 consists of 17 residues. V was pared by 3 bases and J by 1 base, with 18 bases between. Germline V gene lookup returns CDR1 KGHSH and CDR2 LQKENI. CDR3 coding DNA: TGTGCCAGCTCACCCCGGGAGTCTGATTGGGCGAACACTGAAGCTTTCTTT. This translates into CASSPRESDWANTEAFF.

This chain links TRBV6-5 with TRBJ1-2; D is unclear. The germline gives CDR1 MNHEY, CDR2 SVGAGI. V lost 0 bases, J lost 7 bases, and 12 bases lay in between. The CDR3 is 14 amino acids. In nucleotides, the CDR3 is TGTGCCAGCAGTTACTCACCAGGTTCAATTGGCTACACCTTC. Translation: CASSYSPGSIGYTF.

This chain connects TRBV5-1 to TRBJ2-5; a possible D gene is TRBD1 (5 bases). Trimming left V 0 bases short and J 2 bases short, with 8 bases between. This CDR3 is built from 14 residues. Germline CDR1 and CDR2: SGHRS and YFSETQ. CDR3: CASSLARQQETQYF. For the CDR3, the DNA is TGCGCCAGCAGCTTGGCACGACAGCAAGAGACCCAGTACTTC.

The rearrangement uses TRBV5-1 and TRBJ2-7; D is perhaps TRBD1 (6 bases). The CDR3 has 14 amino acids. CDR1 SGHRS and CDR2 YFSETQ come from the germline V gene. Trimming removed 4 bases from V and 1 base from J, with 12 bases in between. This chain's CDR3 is CASSINQGSYEQYF. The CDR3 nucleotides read TGCGCCAGCAGCATAAATCAGGGGTCCTACGAGCAGTACTTC.